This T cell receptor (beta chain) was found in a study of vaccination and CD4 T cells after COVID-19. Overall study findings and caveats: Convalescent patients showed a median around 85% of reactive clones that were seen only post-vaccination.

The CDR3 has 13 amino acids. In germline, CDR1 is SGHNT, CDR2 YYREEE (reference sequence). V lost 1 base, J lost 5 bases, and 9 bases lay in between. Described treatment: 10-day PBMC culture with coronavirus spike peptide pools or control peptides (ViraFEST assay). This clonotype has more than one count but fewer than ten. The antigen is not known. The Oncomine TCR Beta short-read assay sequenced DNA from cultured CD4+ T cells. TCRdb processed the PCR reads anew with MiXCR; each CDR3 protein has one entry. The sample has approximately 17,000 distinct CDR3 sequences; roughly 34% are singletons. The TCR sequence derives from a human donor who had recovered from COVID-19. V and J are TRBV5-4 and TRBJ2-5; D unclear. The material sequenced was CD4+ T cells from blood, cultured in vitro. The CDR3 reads CASSLFPVETQYF. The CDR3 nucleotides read TGTGCCAGCAGCTTGTTTCCAGTCGAGACCCAGTACTTC.